This T cell receptor beta chain was recorded in a study of blood T cell repertoires in COVID-19. About the research overall: The origin of the acute and convalescent COVID-19 samples was the United States, Italy and Spain. T cells, B-cell-depleted T cells, or PBMCs provided the cDNA or gDNA that served as material.

Recovered Cohort 3 donors showed two negative PCRs, clearance, or symptom resolution. Assay used: immunoSEQ multiplex PCR; TCRdb lists only in-frame clones, some missing. Of around 430,000 clones listed, approximately 90% were seen once; the top ten hold around 10%. The CDR3 sequence is 14 residues long. The germline V gene has CDR1 SEHNR and CDR2 FQNEAQ (reference sequence). Trimming took 5 bases from V and 2 from J, leaving 13 bases between them. This clone came up a few times. The chain employs TRBV7-9 and TRBJ2-7, with D possibly matching TRBD2 (5 bases). Sample: PBMCs or T cells enriched from blood (not recorded which). The sequence derives from a woman between 50 and 59 years old who had recovered from COVID-19. The CDR3 protein is CASSPTGITYEQYF. The CDR3 DNA follows: TGTGCCAGCAGCCCTACCGGGATTACCTACGAGCAGTACTTC. Supplemented by reference TRBV7-9 and TRBJ2-7, the full variable domain reads DTGVSQNPRHKITKRGQNVTFRCDPISEHNRLYWYRQTLGQGPEFLTYFQNEAQLEKSRLLSDRFSAERPKGSFSTLEIQRTEQGDSAMYLCASSPTGITYEQYFGPGTRLTVT.